The 23 T cell receptor beta chains below were found in one sample sequenced in a study of read filtering for tumor transcriptome and immune sequencing. From 300 to 400 ng of RNA, a library with molecular barcoded alpha/delta and beta/gamma adaptors was made. A single record per CDR3 protein comes from TCRdb applying MiXCR to the reads. The sample gives tens of thousands of distinct CDR3 sequences, roughly 19% of which show up once; about an eighth is in the top ten. What was sequenced was a population of CD138-negative cells sorted from bone marrow. These receptors were taken from a donor at least 40 years old with multiple myeloma.

The rearrangement joins TRBV6-2 or TRBV6-3 to TRBJ2-5; no reliable D call. The V end was cut by 1 base, the J end by 9 bases, with 6 bases between. The CDR3 length is 11 residues. CDR1 is MNHEY, CDR2 SVGEGT, per germline. The CDR3 loop is CASSYLKAQYF. The CDR3 DNA reads as TGTGCCAGCAGTTACTTAAAGGCCCAGTACTTC.

This chain uses TRBV5-1 with TRBJ1-4, with D unresolved. The V and J ends lost 0 bases and 6 bases respectively, with 9 bases between them. The V gene's germline CDR1 is SGHRS and CDR2 YFSETQ. This CDR3 region has 14 residues. The CDR3, as DNA: TGCGCCAGCAGCTTGGATCCGGGGTATGAAAAACTGTTTTTT. It encodes CASSLDPGYEKLFF.

At least ten counts were recorded for this clonotype. The chain carries TRBV6-2 or TRBV6-3 and TRBJ1-4; D call uncertain. The CDR3 contains 14 residues. The V end was cut by 5 bases, the J end by 4 bases, with 11 bases between. The germline V gene has CDR1 MNHEY and CDR2 SVGEGT. CDR3 in DNA: TGTGCCAGCAGTAAATGGCAGATTAATGAAAAACTGTTTTTT. It translates to CASSKWQINEKLFF.

This clonotype showed up many times. This chain links TRBV6-5 with TRBJ1-6, with unresolved D. Germline V lookup: CDR1 MNHEY, CDR2 SVGAGI. This CDR3 is 15 amino acids long. Trimming took 0 bases from V and 8 from J, leaving 11 bases between them. The CDR3 DNA sequence: TGTGCCAGCAGTTACTCGAGGTTTGGGGATTCACCCCTCCACTTT. It encodes CASSYSRFGDSPLHF.

The V call is TRBV12-3 or TRBV12-4, the J call TRBJ1-5; D possibly corresponds to TRBD1 (6 bases). V lost 6 bases and J 7 bases, leaving 16 bases between the germline ends. CDR3 length: 14 residues. This CDR3 is CASSPTGLRQPQHF. CDR3 in DNA: TGTGCCAGCAGCCCGACAGGTTTGAGGCAGCCCCAGCATTTT.

This clonotype was seen many times. V is TRBV2 and J is TRBJ2-3; D remains unclear. This CDR3 region has 17 residues. Trimming left V 7 bases short and J 6 bases short, with 26 bases between. Germline CDR1 is SNHLY and CDR2 is FYNNEI. The DNA for the CDR3 is TGTGCCAGCAAAGGGATTGGAGATCCAGCTACCTCGGATACGCAGTATTTT. This sequence encodes CASKGIGDPATSDTQYF.

This clonotype has ten or more counts. The rearrangement links TRBV12-3 or TRBV12-4 to TRBJ2-3; 7 nucleotides line up with TRBD2. V trimming: 0 bases; J trimming: 2 bases; junction bases outside the gene matches: 2. The CDR3 has 15 residues. The CDR3 loop reads CASSLAGGVTDTQYF. DNA for the CDR3: TGTGCCAGCAGTTTAGCGGGGGGGGTCACAGATACGCAGTATTTT.

The table lists this clonotype with a few counts. The rearrangement joins TRBV7-8 to TRBJ1-2, with 7 bases lining up with TRBD1. Germline V lookup: CDR1 SGHVS, CDR2 FQNEAQ. V lost 2 bases, J lost 4 bases, and 4 bases stayed unmatched. The CDR3 is 14 residues long. CDR3 in DNA: TGTGCCAGCAGCTTACTACAGGGGCTCTATGGCTACACCTTC. This translates into CASSLLQGLYGYTF.

The table lists this clonotype with many counts. This chain joins TRBV5-5 and TRBJ2-2; TRBD2 matches 13 bases. This CDR3 is 15 amino acids long. J was trimmed by 3 bases and V by 4 bases; bases with no gene match: 0. The germline CDR1 and CDR2 sequences are SGHKS and YYEKEE (reference sequence). The CDR3 is CASSTSGRDTGELFF. The CDR3 region has the DNA TGTGCCAGCAGCACTAGCGGGAGGGACACCGGGGAGCTGTTTTTT.

The V and J genes are TRBV27 and TRBJ2-3, with D unclear. V shed 3 bases and J shed 0 bases, with 13 bases lying between them. CDR1 MNHEY and CDR2 SMNVEV come from the germline V gene (reference sequence). CDR3 length: 16 amino acids. The CDR3 reads CASSFERPSSTDTQYF. The CDR3 bases are TGTGCCAGCAGTTTTGAAAGACCCTCTAGCACAGATACGCAGTATTTT.

This clonotype was detected many times. The J gene is TRBJ2-2, the V gene TRBV2; 8 bases align to TRBD1. From germline, CDR1 is SNHLY and CDR2 FYNNEI. The CDR3 loop spans 14 amino acids. With 6 bases clipped from V and 3 bases from J, the junction kept 3 bases outside the gene matches. The DNA of the CDR3 is TGTGCCAGCAGGCCGGGACAGGACACCGGGGAGCTGTTTTTT. This codes for CASRPGQDTGELFF.

Comments on this clonotype: A read error is likely here: a far larger clone is one base away. The V and J genes are TRBV6-1 and TRBJ2-1; D is unclear. Trimming took 6 bases from V and 0 from J, leaving 15 bases between them. The CDR3 contains 16 residues. Germline CDR1 MNHNS, CDR2 SASEGT. The CDR3 sequence: CASSQARTSSYNEQFF. CDR3 sequence (DNA): TGTGCCAGCAGCCAGGCCCGGACGAGCTCCTACAATGAGCAGTTCTTC.

This clonotype has only a few counts. V and J are TRBV4-1 and TRBJ2-7, with TRBD2 matching 7 bases. This CDR3 has 16 amino acids. Trimming removed 0 bases from V and 7 bases from J; junction bases left unmatched: 12. The germline V gene encodes CDR1 MGHRA and CDR2 YSYEKL. The CDR3 bases are TGCGCCAGCAGCCAAGATGAGGGCGGGAGTCGGCGGGAGCAGTACTTC. This gives the protein CASSQDEGGSRREQYF.

The chain links TRBV7-2 to TRBJ2-2; D not certain. Per the germline V gene, CDR1 is SGHTA and CDR2 is FQGNSA. V lost 4 bases and J 6 bases, leaving 15 bases between the germline ends. The length of the CDR3 is 15 residues. This chain's CDR3 is CASSSTIARSGELFF. The DNA of the CDR3 is TGTGCCAGCAGCTCGACAATAGCCCGATCCGGGGAGCTGTTTTTT.

This clonotype has at least ten counts. This chain links TRBV7-2 with TRBJ1-5; no clear D gene. Trimming took off 2 bases at V and 6 bases at J, with 8 bases between the two ends. Per germline, CDR1 SGHTA and CDR2 FQGNSA. There are 13 residues in the CDR3. CDR3: CASSLTELQPQHF. Here the CDR3 DNA reads TGTGCCAGCAGCTTAACAGAACTTCAGCCCCAGCATTTT.

V is TRBV10-3 and J is TRBJ1-1; tentatively, D is TRBD1 (5 bases). With 2 bases removed from V and 6 bases from J, the gap between germline ends came to 13 bases. This CDR3 is 14 amino acids long. Per germline, CDR1 ENHRY and CDR2 SYGVKD. CDR3 region: CAISEKGPRSEAFF. The CDR3, as DNA: TGTGCCATCAGTGAGAAGGGGCCAAGGTCTGAAGCTTTCTTT.

This clonotype was observed many times. The V call is TRBV29-1, the J call TRBJ2-1; 7 bases are a match to TRBD2. Trimming cost V 3 bases and J 1 base; bases outside gene matches: 9. This CDR3 region has 16 residues. Germline V gene lookup returns CDR1 SQVTM and CDR2 ANQGSEA. The CDR3 sequence: CSVDSGLAASYNEQFF. CDR3 in DNA: TGCAGCGTTGATTCCGGGCTAGCGGCGTCCTACAATGAGCAGTTCTTC.

Many counts were recorded for this clonotype. This chain joins TRBV12-3 or TRBV12-4 and TRBJ1-1; 8 bases are shared with TRBD1. There are 16 residues in the CDR3. Losses at the gene ends were 2 bases for V and 9 bases for J; bases not matched to a gene: 14. The CDR3, as DNA: TGTGCCAGCAGTTTACGACAAAGTTATCGGACAGGGCAAGCTTTCTTT. Residues: CASSLRQSYRTGQAFF.

This clonotype was picked up many times. This sequence joins TRBV12-3 or TRBV12-4 and TRBJ2-2; D not resolved. The CDR3 has 12 amino acids. V was pared by 5 bases and J by 5 bases, with 6 bases between. CDR3 coding DNA: TGTGCCAGCAGTACATCAACCGGGGAGCTGTTTTTT. Its protein product is CASSTSTGELFF.

With regard to this clonotype: A clone one base away is much larger, so this may be a read error. CDR3 loop: CASSRQGGYNEQFF. As DNA, the CDR3 is TGTGCCAGCAGCCGACAGGGCGGGTACAATGAGCAGTTCTTC. The rearrangement links TRBV7-2 to TRBJ2-1; TRBD1 aligns across 7 bases. Germline assignment: CDR1 SGHTA and CDR2 FQGNSA. Trimming removed 5 bases from V and 4 bases from J; junction bases left unmatched: 5. CDR3 length equals 14 residues. Full variable domain (rest looked up from reference TRBV7-2 and TRBJ2-1): GAGVSQSPSNKVTEKGKDVELRCDPISGHTALYWYRQSLGQGLEFLIYFQGNSAPDKSGLPSDRFSAERTGGSVSTLTIQRTQQEDSAVYLCASSRQGGYNEQFFGPGTRLTVL.

V is TRBV19 and J is TRBJ2-3; D is uncertain. The CDR3 is 14 amino acids. The germline V gene encodes CDR1 LNHDA and CDR2 SQIVND (reference sequence). Between the trimmed V and J ends, which lost 3 bases and 4 bases, there was a span of 11 bases. CDR3 protein: CASSIRMYPDTQYF. CDR3 coding DNA: TGTGCCAGTAGTATTAGGATGTATCCAGATACGCAGTATTTT.

This clonotype was picked up a small number of times. The J gene is TRBJ1-5, the V gene TRBV19; 7 bases line up with TRBD1. Trimming removed 6 bases from V and 4 bases from J; junction bases left unmatched: 6. Germline V gene data show CDR1 as LNHDA and CDR2 as SQIVND (reference sequence). This CDR3 spans 14 amino acids. In DNA form, the CDR3 reads TGTGCCAGTAGCCATAGGGGGCTAAATCAGCCCCAGCATTTT. This gives the protein CASSHRGLNQPQHF.

Regarding this clonotype: Because it lacks the conserved phenylalanine or tryptophan at the end, this CDR3 is likely a read error. The limits of the CDR3 on the DNA are not certain, so only TCRdb's listed CDR3 is given. The CDR3 protein is CASRKGQGHEHFL. The chain links TRBV12-3 or TRBV12-4 to TRBJ2-1; the D call in the table, TRBD1, was not verified against the DNA. The CDR3 totals 13 residues, both ends included.